The rows below give T cell receptor beta chains drawn from one sample of a study of T cells in Graves' hyperthyroidism and ophthalmopathy. TCRdb passed the multiplex PCR reads through MiXCR, listing each CDR3 protein once. Counted here are around 700,000 distinct CDR3 sequences, roughly a sixth occurring once; the ten biggest clones make up approximately 15%. Sequencing input: blood. The receptors were sampled from a woman aged 50 to 60 with Graves' hyperthyroidism that later progressed to Graves' ophthalmopathy. CDR3s leave out the opening cysteine and the closing phenylalanine or tryptophan. Clone size is stated in some rows and not others, as once, few, many or a class when expanded.

clone_size v_call cdr3_aa
many TRBV10-1 ASSESVTMGEAF
few TRBV5-5 ASRLLGNNSPLH
. TRBV19 ASSTIPGQAPDTQY
. TRBV5-1 ASGLGDFGIYGYT
few TRBV3-1 ASSQATGGRNEQF
many TRBV30 AWSPGGVTEAF
. TRBV10-3 AISESTGVIRETQY
few TRBV3-1 ASSQDLVRPGRNYGYT
. TRBV19 ASSESQLTDTQY
many TRBV12-3/TRBV12-4 ASSQGGDRTEAF
. TRBV12-5 ASGDGQPNSGANVLT
many TRBV20-1 SASRVKAGSQIAQY
. TRBV4-1 ASSHTNTGTGAYEQY
few TRBV20-1 SATNSNQPQH
few TRBV12-3/TRBV12-4 ASSFGGGGKNEGKLF
few TRBV19 ASSLDGYTEAF
few TRBV6-1 ASSRSEGLNTEAF
. TRBV6-1 ASSPDQNIQY
. TRBV14 ASSSPFTGELF
. TRBV12-3/TRBV12-4 ASSPSLRSGGNEQF
few TRBV4-1 ASSQEATVRTEAF
. TRBV5-1 ASQGPPNTEAF
many TRBV2 ASSPKFDGEVGNQPQH
. TRBV29-1 SVVRGPNTEAF
few TRBV15 ATGGTIELPGELF
many TRBV3-1 ASSQEGLAGGQDTQY
many TRBV18 ASSPLDGTYEQY
. TRBV6-2/TRBV6-3 ASHRGGASTDTQY
. TRBV5-6 ASSVQTNRNYGYT
many TRBV20-1 SASGAAPQETQY
few TRBV29-1 SAEISGANVLT
few TRBV18 ASSQDGVGVINQPQH
many TRBV30 AWSVGVKNYGYT
. TRBV30 AWSVPQKETQY
many TRBV11-2 ASSSLGAGYEQY
many TRBV5-1 ASSLYGDTEAF
. TRBV29-1 SVGGAGETQY
many TRBV15 ATSSPGQGAYNSPLH
. TRBV3-1 ASSQANRGNEKLF
few TRBV19 ASSIDLSGGASPVKDNEQF
. TRBV6-1 ASSPAPDRHQQY
many TRBV30 AWSVLTEAF
many TRBV2 ASMLDRDADTQY
. TRBV7-2 ASSSGPITASYEQY
many TRBV7-2 ASSLDGGTGRHGYT
once TRBV20-1 SALSRSSYNSPLH